What follows is one T cell receptor (beta chain) and its context. Its binding antigen is unknown. This sample was taken from a study of monozygotic twins with inflammatory bowel disease (dated by TCRdb to 2018 to 2020). Context from the whole study: The complete study included approximately 30 monozygotic twin pairs: 19 IBD-discordant Danish pairs and nine German pairs, of which four were IBD-concordant and five were IBD-discordant. Within discordant pairs, disease-associated traits were sought mainly by comparing IBD patients with their genetically identical healthy co-twins. Each individual had, on average, about 151 000 unique TCRalpha sequences and 181 000 unique TCRbeta sequences available for analysis.

The library was produced with 5' RACE. Each TCR library was prepared from about 3.5 ug of total RNA. For each sample, cDNA synthesis with SMARTScribe reverse transcriptase was split into eight separate reactions. During cDNA synthesis, template switching was used to introduce unique molecular identifiers that contained a 6-nucleotide sample barcode. TCRalpha and TCRbeta cDNA was amplified by two nested PCRs of approximately 17 and 9 cycles, with bead purification after each PCR. Before amplification, the cDNA was treated with uracil DNA-glycosylase and purified using the QIAquick PCR purification kit. The second PCR added Illumina TruSeq-compatible adapters along with sample-specific barcodes. TapeStation and Qubit were used to check library quality and concentration, and around 5.2 ng of each library went into the pool. Sequencing of pooled libraries was carried out on an Illumina HiSeq2500 single-index Rapid Run using 2 x 100 bp reads and custom sequencing primers. Turning to the authors' computational methods: MiGEC version 1.2.6 was used for UMI-based consensus assembly, which corrected PCR and sequencing errors. MiXCR version 2.1.1 handled V(D)J alignment, clonotype assembly and CDR3 extraction. To normalise gene usage, clonotype sharing and MAIT/NKT TCR abundance, the analysis used the top 1000, 10 000 and 20 000 clonotypes per sample. Diversity was computed as the inverse Simpson index with the vegan R package after downsampling to 27 000 UMIs. Paired Mann-Whitney U tests were applied to discordant twin pairs, with Benjamini-Hochberg correction for multiple testing. TCRdb reprocessed the reads and lists each CDR3 protein sequence as a single entry, with no DNA. TCRdb assigned the V and J calls; the authors' analysis was not used. The sample table records some 450,000 distinct CDR3 sequences. The top ten clonotypes cover 2% to 3% of the sample.

Summary of the overall study and its limitations: Concordant and discordant twins showed no difference in repertoire similarity, possibly because of limited statistical power. No single strong signal or clonotype linked to IBD turned up in the results, so the idea that one exists was not supported. IBD patients shared fewer clonotypes with other individuals than healthy twins did, most markedly in patients showing signs of disease activity. IBD patients had lower TCRbeta repertoire diversity, measured by the inverse Simpson index, than their healthy co-twins. Because patients were on differing immunosuppressive treatments, the repertoires may have picked up extra background noise and inter-individual variability. Distinction between different T cell subtypes could not be achieved in the analysis.

Sequences SGHRS (CDR1) and YFSETQ (CDR2) are obtained from the germline V gene. The CDR3 goes from the cysteine to the phenylalanine over 14 residues. No DNA is given. From each donor, a 2.5 ml peripheral blood sample was drawn into PAXgene tubes and stored at -80 degrees C. Total RNA was isolated from whole blood with the PAXgene blood miRNA kit on an automated QIAcube, without T cell sorting. Peripheral blood from monozygotic twin pairs who were concordant or discordant for inflammatory bowel disease underwent deep TCRalpha and TCRbeta repertoire profiling using unique molecular barcoding. For every twin pair, smoking habits were documented, and each individual was categorised as a current, former or never smoker.

Material for sequencing was blood. This clonotype was sampled from a human donor with ulcerative colitis or Crohn's disease, or a healthy co-twin of an affected twin (not recorded which). The rearranged segments are TRBV5-1 and TRBJ2-4; the D gene TCRdb calls, TRBD1, cannot be checked with no DNA. The encoded CDR3 is CASSSGTAKNIQYF.